A selection of T cell receptor beta chains follows, all from one sample in a study of T cells in localized non-small cell lung cancer. The table came from immunoSEQ multiplex PCR; TCRdb's copy has only in-frame clones and leaves some out. The sample records about 46,000 clones, approximately 81% being singletons. The source was peripheral blood mononuclear cells, collected before any cancer treatment. The origin of the receptors is a man aged 35-75 years with stage III lung adenocarcinoma. Each CDR3 is given with its conserved first and last residue. D genes are given only for firm matches. Clone size is given for some rows only: seen once, a few or many times, or a class if the clone is expanded.

v_gene	abundance	j_gene	d_gene	CDR3aa	CDR3nt
TRBV19	-	TRBJ2-7	-	CASSFGRNYEQYF	TGTGCCAGTAGTTTCGGACGGAATTACGAGCAGTACTTC
TRBV11-3	few	TRBJ1-1	-	CASSLSQNTEAFF	TGTGCCAGCAGCTTATCCCAGAACACTGAAGCTTTCTTT
TRBV7-3	-	TRBJ1-1	TRBD1	CASSPTGDTEAFF	TGTGCCAGCAGCCCGACAGGGGACACTGAAGCTTTCTTT
TRBV12-5	-	TRBJ2-3	-	CASGLVPGPAVTDTQYF	TGTGCTAGTGGTTTGGTACCCGGACCCGCAGTCACAGATACGCAGTATTTT
TRBV9	-	TRBJ2-3	TRBD1	CASSPRQGPPTTDTQYF	TGTGCCAGCAGCCCCCGACAGGGGCCTCCTACCACAGATACGCAGTATTTT
TRBV5-6	-	TRBJ1-5	TRBD1	CASSLGGNSNQPQHF	TGTGCCAGCAGCTTAGGGGGCAATAGCAATCAGCCCCAGCATTTT
TRBV4-1	few	TRBJ2-1	TRBD1	CASSHTGGNEQFF	TGCGCCAGCAGCCATACAGGGGGCAATGAGCAGTTCTTC
TRBV21-1	-	TRBJ1-3	-	CATETGPGNTIYF	TGTGCCACCGAGACAGGGCCTGGAAACACCATATATTTT
TRBV9	few	TRBJ2-5	TRBD2	CASSVGMSGGDQETQYF	TGTGCCAGCAGCGTAGGAATGAGCGGGGGGGACCAAGAGACCCAGTACTTC
TRBV30	-	TRBJ2-1	TRBD2	CAWTTGRAGGWNEQFF	TGTGCCTGGACCACCGGGAGGGCGGGGGGTTGGAATGAGCAGTTCTTC